This T cell receptor beta chain was obtained from a study of regulatory T cells in long-lasting Graves disease. The study's findings and limits: Persistent Graves' cases showed lower TCR diversity than newly diagnosed cases.

The time point here: newly diagnosed GD, antithyroid drugs for less than 3 months. PBMC-derived RNA was used for the TCR library. Construction of TCR beta libraries relied on iRepertoire HTBI primers and on Arm-PCR targeting CDR3 regions. One entry per CDR3 protein, called by TCRdb with MiXCR from the multiplex PCR reads. The sample lists 560,000 or so distinct CDR3 sequences, 15% to 20% seen once, with around 12% in the top ten. The table lists this clonotype with many counts. What it binds is unknown. Trimming took 0 bases from V and 0 from J, leaving 15 bases between them. Germline V gene lookup returns CDR1 SGHTA and CDR2 FQGNSA. This CDR3 has 17 residues. These data are also associated with another study on T cells in Graves' hyperthyroidism and ophthalmopathy.

The chain links TRBV7-2 to TRBJ2-7, with D uncertain. Sequencing used peripheral blood mononuclear cells (PBMCs), obtained at new diagnosis, from a patient treated with antithyroid drugs. This receptor was taken from a man aged 18 to 35 with Graves disease. The CDR3 DNA reads TGTGCCAGCAGCTTAGCGTTACGGAAAGTATCCTCCTACGAGCAGTACTTC. It encodes CASSLALRKVSSYEQYF.